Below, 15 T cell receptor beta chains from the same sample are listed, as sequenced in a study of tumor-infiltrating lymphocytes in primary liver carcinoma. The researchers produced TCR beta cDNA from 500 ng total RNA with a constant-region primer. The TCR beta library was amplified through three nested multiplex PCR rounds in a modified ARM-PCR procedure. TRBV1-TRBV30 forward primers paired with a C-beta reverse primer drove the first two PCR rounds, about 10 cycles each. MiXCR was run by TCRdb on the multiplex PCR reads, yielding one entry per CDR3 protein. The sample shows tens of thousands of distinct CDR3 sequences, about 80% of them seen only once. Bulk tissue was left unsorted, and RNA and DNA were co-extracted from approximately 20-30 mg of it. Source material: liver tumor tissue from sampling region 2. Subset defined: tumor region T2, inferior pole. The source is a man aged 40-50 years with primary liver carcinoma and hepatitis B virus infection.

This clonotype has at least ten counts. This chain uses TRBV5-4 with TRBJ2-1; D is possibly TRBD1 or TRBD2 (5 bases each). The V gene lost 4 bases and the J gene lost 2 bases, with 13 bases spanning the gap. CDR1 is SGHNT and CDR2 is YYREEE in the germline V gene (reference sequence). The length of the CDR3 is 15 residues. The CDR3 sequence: CASSPDGTTYNEQFF. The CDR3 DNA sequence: TGTGCCAGCAGCCCCGACGGGACGACCTACAATGAGCAGTTCTTC.

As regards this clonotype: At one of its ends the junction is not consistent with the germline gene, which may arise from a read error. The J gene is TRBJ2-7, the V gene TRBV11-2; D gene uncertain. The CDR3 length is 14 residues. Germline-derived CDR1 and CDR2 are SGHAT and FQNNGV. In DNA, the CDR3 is TGTGCCAGCGGCTTAACTGACACTGCCTACGAGCACCACTTC. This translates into CASGLTDTAYEHHF.

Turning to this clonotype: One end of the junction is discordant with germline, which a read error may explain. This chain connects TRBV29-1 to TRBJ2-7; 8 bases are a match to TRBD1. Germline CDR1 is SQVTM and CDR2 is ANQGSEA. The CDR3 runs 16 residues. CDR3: CIVDARTGTSPYEQYF. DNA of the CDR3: TGCATCGTTGATGCCCGGACAGGGACCTCCCCATACGAGCAGTACTTT.

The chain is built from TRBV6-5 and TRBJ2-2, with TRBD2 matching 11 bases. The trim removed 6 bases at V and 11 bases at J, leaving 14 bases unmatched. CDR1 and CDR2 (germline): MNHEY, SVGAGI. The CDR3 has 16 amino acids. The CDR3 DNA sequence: TGTGCCAGCAGACTAGCGGGAGCGGAAAACATCGGAGAGCTGTTTTTT. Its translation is CASRLAGAENIGELFF.

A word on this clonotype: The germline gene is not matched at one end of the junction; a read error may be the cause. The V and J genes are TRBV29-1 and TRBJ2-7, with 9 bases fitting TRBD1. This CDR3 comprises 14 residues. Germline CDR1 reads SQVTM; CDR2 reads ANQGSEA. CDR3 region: CSVITGGGPYEQRF. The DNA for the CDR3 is TGCAGCGTTATAACAGGGGGCGGCCCCTACGAGCAGCGCTTC.

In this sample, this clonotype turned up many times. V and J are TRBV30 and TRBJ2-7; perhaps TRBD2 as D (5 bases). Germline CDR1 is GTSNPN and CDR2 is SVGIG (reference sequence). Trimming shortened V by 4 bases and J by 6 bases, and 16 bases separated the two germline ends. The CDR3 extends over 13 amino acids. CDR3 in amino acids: CAWNRERDREQYF. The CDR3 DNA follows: TGTGCCTGGAATAGGGAACGGGATCGCGAGCAGTACTTC.

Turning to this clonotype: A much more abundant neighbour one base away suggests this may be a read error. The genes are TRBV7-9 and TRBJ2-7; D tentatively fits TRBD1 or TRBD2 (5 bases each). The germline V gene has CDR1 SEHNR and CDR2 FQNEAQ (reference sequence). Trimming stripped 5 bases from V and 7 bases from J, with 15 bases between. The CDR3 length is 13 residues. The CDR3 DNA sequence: TGTGCCAGCAGCCACGGGGCTACGAGGGAGCAGTACTTC. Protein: CASSHGATREQYF.

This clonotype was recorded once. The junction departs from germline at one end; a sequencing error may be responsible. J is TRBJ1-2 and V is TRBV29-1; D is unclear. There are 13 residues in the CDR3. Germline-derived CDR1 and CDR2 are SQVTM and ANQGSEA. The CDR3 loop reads CSIEDGYGYVYTF. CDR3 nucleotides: TGCAGCATTGAAGATGGTTACGGCTATGTCTACACCTTC.

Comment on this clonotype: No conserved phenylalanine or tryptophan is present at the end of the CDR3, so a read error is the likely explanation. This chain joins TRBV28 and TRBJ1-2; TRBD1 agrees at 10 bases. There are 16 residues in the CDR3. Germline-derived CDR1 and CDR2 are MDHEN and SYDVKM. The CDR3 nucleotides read TGTGTCAGCAGTTCCGGGACAGGGGATAAGGGCTATGGCTACACCTTA. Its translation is CVSSSGTGDKGYGYTL.

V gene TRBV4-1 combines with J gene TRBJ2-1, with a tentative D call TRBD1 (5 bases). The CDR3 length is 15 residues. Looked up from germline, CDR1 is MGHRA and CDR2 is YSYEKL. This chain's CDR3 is CVSSQVFSSSGEQFF. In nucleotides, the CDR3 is TGCGTCAGTAGCCAAGTTTTTAGCAGCTCAGGGGAGCAGTTCTTC.

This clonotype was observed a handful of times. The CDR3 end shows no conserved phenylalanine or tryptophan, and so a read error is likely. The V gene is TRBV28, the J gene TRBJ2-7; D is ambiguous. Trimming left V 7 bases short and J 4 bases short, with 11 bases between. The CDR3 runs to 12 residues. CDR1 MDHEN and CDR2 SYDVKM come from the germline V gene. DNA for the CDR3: TGTGCCAGCAAACCCAGGACGTACGAGCAGTACCTC. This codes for CASKPRTYEQYL.

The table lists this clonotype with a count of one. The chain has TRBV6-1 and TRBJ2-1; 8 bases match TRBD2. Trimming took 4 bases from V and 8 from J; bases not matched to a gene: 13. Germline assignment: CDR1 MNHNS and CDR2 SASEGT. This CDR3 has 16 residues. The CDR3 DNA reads TGTGCCAGCAGTGCCCTCTCCAACGCGGGGGGCGATGAGCAGTTCTTC. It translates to CASSALSNAGGDEQFF.

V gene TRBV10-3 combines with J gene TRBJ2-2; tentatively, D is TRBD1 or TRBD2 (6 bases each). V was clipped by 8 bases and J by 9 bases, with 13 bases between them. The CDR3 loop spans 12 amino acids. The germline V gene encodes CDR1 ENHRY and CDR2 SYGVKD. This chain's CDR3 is CAIETGARELFF. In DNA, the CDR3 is TGTGCCATCGAGACGGGGGCCCGGGAGCTGTTTTTT.

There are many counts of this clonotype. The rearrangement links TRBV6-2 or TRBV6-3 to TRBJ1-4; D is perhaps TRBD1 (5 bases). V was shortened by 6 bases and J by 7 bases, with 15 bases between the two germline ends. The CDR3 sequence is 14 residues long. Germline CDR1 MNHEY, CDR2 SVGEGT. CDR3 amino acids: CASRTDMAREKLFF. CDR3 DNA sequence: TGTGCCAGCAGGACGGACATGGCTCGTGAAAAACTGTTTTTT.

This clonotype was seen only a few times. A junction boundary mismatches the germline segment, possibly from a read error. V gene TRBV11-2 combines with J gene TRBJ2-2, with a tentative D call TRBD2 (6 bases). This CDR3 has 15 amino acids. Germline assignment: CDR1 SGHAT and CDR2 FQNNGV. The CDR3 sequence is CASLPPGVYTRELFF. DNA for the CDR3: TGCGCCAGTCTCCCACCGGGAGTGTACACCCGGGAGCTGTTTTTT.